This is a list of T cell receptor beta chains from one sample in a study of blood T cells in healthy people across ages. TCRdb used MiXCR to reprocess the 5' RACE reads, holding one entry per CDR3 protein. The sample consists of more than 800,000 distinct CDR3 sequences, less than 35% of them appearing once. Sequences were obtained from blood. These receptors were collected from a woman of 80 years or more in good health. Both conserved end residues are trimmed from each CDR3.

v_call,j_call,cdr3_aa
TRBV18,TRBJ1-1,ASSPGPSLAF
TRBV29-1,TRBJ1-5,SVEESAYQPQH
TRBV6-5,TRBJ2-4,ASSYSILGAKNIQY
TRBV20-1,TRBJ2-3,SAREGGYTDTQY
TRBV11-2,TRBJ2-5,ASSPGGKETQY
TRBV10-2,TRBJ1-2,ASSESISRGHGYT
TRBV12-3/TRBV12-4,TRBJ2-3,ASSLSSMEADAQY
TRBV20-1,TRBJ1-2,SASGIVRGKVGGYT
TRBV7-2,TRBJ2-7,ASSPGGASLPN
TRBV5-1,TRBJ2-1,ASSPHEPAYNEQF
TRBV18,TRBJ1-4,ASSPTGLDEKLF
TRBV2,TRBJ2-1,ASRGGQGAYNEQF
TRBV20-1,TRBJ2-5,SARDMGGVQETQY
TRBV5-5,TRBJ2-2,ASRPPGPNTGELF
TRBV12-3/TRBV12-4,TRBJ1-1,ASSLGVEAF
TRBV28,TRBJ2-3,TSSPRRTGSTDTQY
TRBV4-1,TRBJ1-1,ASSVNLGLWNTEAF
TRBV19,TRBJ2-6,ASRDGRTSGANVLT
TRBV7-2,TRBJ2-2,ASSILMNTAGELF
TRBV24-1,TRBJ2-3,ATSGSGGLTDTQY
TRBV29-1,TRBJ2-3,SGSGTWSTDTQY
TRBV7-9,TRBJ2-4,ASSLGQGTLLAKNIQY
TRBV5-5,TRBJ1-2,ASSLWAGGYT
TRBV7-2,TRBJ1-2,ASSNPPDYGYT
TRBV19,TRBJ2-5,ASSRTGQQTQY
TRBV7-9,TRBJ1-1,ASKGGGTEAF
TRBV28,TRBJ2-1,ASSPSFGGGYNEQF
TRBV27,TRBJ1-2,ASRENMGAPNYGYT
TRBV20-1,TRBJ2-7,SASSGGARYEQY
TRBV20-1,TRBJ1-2,SALPSSRDRGRNGYT
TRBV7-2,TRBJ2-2,ASSLGGIRNTGELF
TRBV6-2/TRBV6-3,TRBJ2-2,ASSLAIPNLNTGELF
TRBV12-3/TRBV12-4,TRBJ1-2,ASSLSWDLVEFSGYT
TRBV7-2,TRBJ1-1,ASSSYRGSTEAF
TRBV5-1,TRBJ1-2,ASSLAAGADYGYT
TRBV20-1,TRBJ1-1,SALPTGTTEAF
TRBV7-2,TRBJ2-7,ASSLASGGSTFSYEQY
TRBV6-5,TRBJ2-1,ASRETGITYNEQF
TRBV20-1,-,SARRGGRAHEQY
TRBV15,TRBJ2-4,ATSLVAGEGEY
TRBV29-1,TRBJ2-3,SVESSGGIDTQY
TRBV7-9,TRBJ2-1,ASSLMDLGAFSYNEQF
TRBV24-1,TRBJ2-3,ATGGGSTDTQY
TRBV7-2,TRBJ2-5,ASSPGFGETQY
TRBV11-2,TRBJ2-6,ASSRGGGGSGANVLT
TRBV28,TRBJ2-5,ASSTDGGETQY
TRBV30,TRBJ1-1,AWSRQYGPMNTEAF
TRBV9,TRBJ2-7,ASSATGQYEQY
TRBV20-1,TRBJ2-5,SARDRSVLLGEQY
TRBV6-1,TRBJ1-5,ASSSSFNQPQH
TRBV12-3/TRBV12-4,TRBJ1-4,ASSPRGINEKLF
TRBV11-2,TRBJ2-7,ASTGLAGYEQY
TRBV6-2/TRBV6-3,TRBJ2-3,ASSPSDLPTDTQY
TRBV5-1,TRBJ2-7,ASSYGTAEEQY
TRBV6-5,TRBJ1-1,ASRPRGDTEAF
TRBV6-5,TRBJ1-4,ASSYSLHRNEKLF
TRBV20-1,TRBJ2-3,SAAGRGVASGGLTDTQY